This T cell receptor beta chain was retrieved from a study of vaccination effects on CD4 cells after COVID-19. Study context: ViraFEST used viral peptide pools to expand antigen-specific CD4+ T cells before sequencing.

Study results and limitations: From healthy vaccinees, only 1 of 255 vaccine-induced clones also reacted to common cold coronaviruses. The study got few convalescent patients and did not collect any early post-infection timepoints.

About this clone itself: What it recognizes is unknown.

The CDR3 is 13 amino acids. From germline, CDR1 is KGHSH and CDR2 LQKENI. J gave up 8 bases and V 2 bases, and 0 bases lay outside the gene matches. Cells that had been cultured for 10 days were the source of isolated CD4+ T cells. Subjects were given two BNT162b2 or mRNA-1273 vaccine doses. Fresh IL-2-containing medium replaced half the medium on days 3 and 7. Sequencing was performed with immunoSEQ multiplex PCR; in TCRdb, only in-frame clones are kept and a portion is missing. Of about 45,000 clones listed, 60% to 75% were seen once; the top ten hold roughly 9.7%. The clonotype originates from a human donor who received a COVID-19 vaccine. The sample consisted of CD4+ T cells from PBMCs cultured without peptide, taken after COVID-19 vaccination. V is TRBV18 and J is TRBJ1-6; 7 bases fit TRBD1. CDR3 region: CASSPDRDSPLHF. CDR3 nucleotide sequence: TGTGCCAGCTCACCAGACAGGGATTCACCCCTCCACTTT.